This TCR beta chain was found in a study of shared clonotypes between healthy human individuals. General study points: Across subsets, estimated richness was generally greater for naive than for memory populations.

Trimming took 7 bases from V and 5 from J, leaving 14 bases between them. The CDR3 is made up of 13 amino acids. The germline CDR1 and CDR2 sequences are MNHNS and SASEGT. As concerns this clone: The antigen remains undetermined.

Libraries were prepared by immunoSEQ multiplex PCR; TCRdb keeps only in-frame clonotypes and omits some of them. This repertoire shows under 1,100,000 clones, about 75% found once; its top ten account for around 1.4%. Subsets obtained from CD4+ cells comprised CD45RA+ naive and CD45RA-negative memory cells. The J gene is TRBJ2-5, the V gene TRBV6-1; D is possibly TRBD1 or TRBD2 (6 bases each). The TCR sequence derives from a man between 18 and 35 years old in good health. Source material: memory CD4+ T cells sorted from blood. Regarding subset: CD45RA-negative fraction. CDR3 region: CASIRRGAETQYF. CDR3 sequence (DNA): TGTGCCAGCATCCGGAGGGGGGCGGAGACCCAGTACTTC.